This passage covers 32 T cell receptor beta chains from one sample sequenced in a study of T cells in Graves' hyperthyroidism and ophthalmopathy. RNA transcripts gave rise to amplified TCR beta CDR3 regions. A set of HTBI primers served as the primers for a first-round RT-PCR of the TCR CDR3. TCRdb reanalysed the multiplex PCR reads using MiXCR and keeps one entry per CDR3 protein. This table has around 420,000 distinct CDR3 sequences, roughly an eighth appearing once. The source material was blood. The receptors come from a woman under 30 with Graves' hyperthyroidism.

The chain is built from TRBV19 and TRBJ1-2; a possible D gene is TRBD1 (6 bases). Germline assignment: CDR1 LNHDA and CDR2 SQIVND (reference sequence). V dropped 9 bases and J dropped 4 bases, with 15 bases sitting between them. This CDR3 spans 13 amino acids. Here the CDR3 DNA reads TGTGCCAGCGCGCATGGGGGGGCCTATGGCTACACCTTC. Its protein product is CASAHGGAYGYTF.

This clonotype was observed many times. In DNA, the CDR3 is TGTGCCAGCAAAAGGGTGGCATCCGGGGAGCTGTTTTTT. Translated: CASKRVASGELFF. V is TRBV28 and J is TRBJ2-2; D gene ambiguous. This CDR3 region has 13 residues. V lost 7 bases to trimming and J lost 6 bases, with 12 bases between them. Germline CDR1 and CDR2: MDHEN and SYDVKM.

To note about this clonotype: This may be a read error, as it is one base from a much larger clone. The CDR3 is CSASVGLAGREVFF. In DNA, the CDR3 is TGCAGTGCTAGCGTCGGACTAGCGGGACGAGAGGTGTTCTTC. V usage is TRBV20-1 and J usage is TRBJ2-1; 12 bases are a match to TRBD2. Germline V gene sequence: CDR1 DFQATT, CDR2 SNEGSKA (reference sequence). The V and J ends lost 3 bases and 15 bases, in that order; junction bases with no gene match: 12. CDR3 length: 14 residues.

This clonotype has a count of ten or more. Here the CDR3 reads CASSRRGRVNQPQHF. The CDR3 nucleotides are TGTGCCAGCAGCCGCAGGGGGCGCGTCAATCAGCCCCAGCATTTT. V usage is TRBV7-2 and J usage is TRBJ1-5; 8 bases fit TRBD1. This CDR3 region has 15 residues. V dropped 5 bases and J dropped 3; count of bases not matched to a gene: 6. CDR1 is SGHTA, CDR2 FQGNSA, per germline.

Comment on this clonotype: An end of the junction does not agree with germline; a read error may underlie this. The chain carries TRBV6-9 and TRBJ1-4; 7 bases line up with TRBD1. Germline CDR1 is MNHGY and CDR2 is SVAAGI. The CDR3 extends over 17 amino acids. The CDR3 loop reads CASSTTATGFANEELFF. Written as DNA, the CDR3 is TGTGCCAGCAGTACGACGGCGACAGGGTTCGCTAATGAAGAACTGTTTTTT.

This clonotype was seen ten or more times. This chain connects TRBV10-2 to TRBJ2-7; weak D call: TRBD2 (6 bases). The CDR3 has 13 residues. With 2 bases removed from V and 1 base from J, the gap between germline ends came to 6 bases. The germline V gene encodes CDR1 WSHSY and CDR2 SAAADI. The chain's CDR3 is CASSEGLSYEQYF. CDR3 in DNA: TGCGCCAGCAGTGAGGGACTATCCTACGAGCAGTACTTC.

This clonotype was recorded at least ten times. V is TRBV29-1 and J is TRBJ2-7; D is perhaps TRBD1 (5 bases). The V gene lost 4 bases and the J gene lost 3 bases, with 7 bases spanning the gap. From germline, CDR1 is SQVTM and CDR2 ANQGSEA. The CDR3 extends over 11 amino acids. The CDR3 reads CSVVRDYEQYF. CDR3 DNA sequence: TGCAGCGTTGTCAGGGACTACGAGCAGTACTTC.

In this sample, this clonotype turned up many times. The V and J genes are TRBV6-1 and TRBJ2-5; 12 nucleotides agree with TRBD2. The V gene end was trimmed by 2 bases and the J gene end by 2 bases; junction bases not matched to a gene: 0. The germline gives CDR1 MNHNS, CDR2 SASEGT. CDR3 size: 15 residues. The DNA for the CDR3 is TGTGCCAGCAGTGAACTAGCGGGAGGGCAAGAGACCCAGTACTTC. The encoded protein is CASSELAGGQETQYF.

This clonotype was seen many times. The CDR3 here is CASSISAGPNEQFF. DNA of the CDR3: TGTGCCAGTAGTATATCGGCAGGGCCCAATGAGCAGTTCTTC. This chain connects TRBV19 to TRBJ2-1, with a weak D call TRBD1 (5 bases). V lost 2 bases, J lost 6 bases, and 11 bases lay in between. There are 14 residues in the CDR3. Germline loops: CDR1 LNHDA, CDR2 SQIVND (reference sequence).

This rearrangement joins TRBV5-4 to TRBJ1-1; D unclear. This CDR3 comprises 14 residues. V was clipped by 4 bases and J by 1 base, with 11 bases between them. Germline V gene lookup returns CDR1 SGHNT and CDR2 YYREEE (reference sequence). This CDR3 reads CASSPPQKNTEAFF. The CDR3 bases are TGTGCCAGCAGCCCCCCCCAGAAGAACACTGAAGCTTTCTTT.

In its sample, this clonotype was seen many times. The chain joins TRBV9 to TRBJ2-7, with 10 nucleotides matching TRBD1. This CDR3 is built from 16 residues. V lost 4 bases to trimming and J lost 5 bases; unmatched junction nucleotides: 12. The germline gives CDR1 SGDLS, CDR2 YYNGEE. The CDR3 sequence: CASSIRPDRGGDEQYF. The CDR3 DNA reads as TGTGCCAGCAGCATCCGCCCGGACAGGGGGGGCGACGAGCAGTACTTC.

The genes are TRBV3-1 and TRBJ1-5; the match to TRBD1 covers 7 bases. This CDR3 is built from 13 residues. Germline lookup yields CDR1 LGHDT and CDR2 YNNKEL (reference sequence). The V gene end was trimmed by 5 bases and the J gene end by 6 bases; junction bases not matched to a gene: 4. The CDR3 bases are TGTGCCAGCAGCACGACAGGGTCTCAGCCCCAGCATTTT. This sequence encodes CASSTTGSQPQHF.

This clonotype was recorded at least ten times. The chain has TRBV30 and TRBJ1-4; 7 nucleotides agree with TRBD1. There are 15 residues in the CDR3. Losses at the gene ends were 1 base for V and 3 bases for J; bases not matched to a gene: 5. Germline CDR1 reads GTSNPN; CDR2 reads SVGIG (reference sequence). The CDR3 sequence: CAWSEGQAANEKLFF. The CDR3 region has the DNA TGTGCCTGGAGTGAAGGACAGGCCGCTAATGAAAAACTGTTTTTT.

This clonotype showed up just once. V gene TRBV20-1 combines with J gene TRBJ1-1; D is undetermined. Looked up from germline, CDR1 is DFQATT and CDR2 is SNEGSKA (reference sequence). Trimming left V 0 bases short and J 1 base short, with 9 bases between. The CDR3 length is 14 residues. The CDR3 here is CSARDDSGNTEAFF. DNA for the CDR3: TGCAGTGCTAGAGACGATTCAGGGAACACTGAAGCTTTCTTT.

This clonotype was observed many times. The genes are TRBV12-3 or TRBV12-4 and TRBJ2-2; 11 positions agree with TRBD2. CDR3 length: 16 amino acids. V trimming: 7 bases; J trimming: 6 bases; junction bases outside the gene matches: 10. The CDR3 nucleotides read TGTGCCAGCACCCTGGGGGGTAGCGGGAGGGCCGGGGAGCTGTTTTTT. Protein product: CASTLGGSGRAGELFF.

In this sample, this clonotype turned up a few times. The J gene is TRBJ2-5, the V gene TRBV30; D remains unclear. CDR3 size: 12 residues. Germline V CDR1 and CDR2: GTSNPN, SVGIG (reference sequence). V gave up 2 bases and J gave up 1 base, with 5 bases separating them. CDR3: CAWSPFQETQYF. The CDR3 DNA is TGTGCCTGGAGTCCATTCCAAGAGACCCAGTACTTC.

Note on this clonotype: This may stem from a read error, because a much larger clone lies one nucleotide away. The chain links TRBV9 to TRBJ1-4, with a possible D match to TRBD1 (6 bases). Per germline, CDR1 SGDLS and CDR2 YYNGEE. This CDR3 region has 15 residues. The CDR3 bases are TGTTCCAGCAGCTTAGGAAGGGACATAAGTGAAAAACTGTTTTTT. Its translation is CSSSLGRDISEKLFF.

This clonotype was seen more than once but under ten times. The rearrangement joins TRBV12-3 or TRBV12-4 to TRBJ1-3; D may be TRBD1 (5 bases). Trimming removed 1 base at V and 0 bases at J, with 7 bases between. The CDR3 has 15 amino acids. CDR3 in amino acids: CASSLVGDSGNTIYF. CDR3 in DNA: TGTGCCAGCAGTTTAGTGGGGGACTCTGGAAACACCATATATTTT.

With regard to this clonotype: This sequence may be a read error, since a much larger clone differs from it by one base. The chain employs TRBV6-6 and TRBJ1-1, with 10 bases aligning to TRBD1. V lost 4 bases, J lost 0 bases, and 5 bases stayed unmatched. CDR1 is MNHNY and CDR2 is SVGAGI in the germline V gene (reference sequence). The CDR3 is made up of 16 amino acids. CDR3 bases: TGTGCCAGCAGTTCCTCGACAGGGGGCATGAACACTGAAGCTTTCTTT. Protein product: CASSSSTGGMNTEAFF.

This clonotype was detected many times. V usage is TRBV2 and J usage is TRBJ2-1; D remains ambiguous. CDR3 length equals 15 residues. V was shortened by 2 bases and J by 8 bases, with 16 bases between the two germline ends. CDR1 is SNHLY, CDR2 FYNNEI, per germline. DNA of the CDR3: TGTGCCAGCAGTGAATCTACCGGACCCTGGGATGAGCAGTTCTTC. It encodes CASSESTGPWDEQFF.

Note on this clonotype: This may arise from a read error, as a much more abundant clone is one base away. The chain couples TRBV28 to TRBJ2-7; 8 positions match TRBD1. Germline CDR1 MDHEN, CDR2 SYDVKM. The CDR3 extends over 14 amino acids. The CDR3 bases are TGTGCCTGCAGTTTACGGCCAGGGGGCGACGAGCAGTACTTC. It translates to CACSLRPGGDEQYF. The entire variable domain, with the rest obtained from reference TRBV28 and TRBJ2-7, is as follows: DVKVTQSSRYLVKRTGEKVFLECVQDMDHENMFWYRQDPGLGLRLIYFSYDVKMKEKGDIPEGYSVSREKKERFSLILESASTNQTSMYLCACSLRPGGDEQYFGPGTRLTVT.

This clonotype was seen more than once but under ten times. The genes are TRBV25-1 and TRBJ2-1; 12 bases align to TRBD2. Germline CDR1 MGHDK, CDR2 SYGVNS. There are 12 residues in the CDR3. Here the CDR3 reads CVTSGRWNEQFF. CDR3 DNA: TGTGTCACTAGCGGGAGGTGGAATGAGCAGTTCTTC.

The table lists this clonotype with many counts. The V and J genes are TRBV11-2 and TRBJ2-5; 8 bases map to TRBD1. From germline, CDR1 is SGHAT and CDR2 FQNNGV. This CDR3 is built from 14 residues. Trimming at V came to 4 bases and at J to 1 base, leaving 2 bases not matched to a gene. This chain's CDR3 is CASSSTGGQETQYF. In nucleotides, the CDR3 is TGTGCCAGCAGCTCAACAGGGGGCCAAGAGACCCAGTACTTC.

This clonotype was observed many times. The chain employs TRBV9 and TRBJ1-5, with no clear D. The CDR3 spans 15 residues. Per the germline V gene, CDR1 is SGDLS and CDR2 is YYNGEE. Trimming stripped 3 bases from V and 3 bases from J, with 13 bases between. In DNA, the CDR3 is TGTGCCAGCAGCGGGGATGTGGGAGCCAATCAGCCCCAGCATTTT. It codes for CASSGDVGANQPQHF.

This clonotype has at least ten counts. The chain's CDR3 is CASSFRAAGIGPGPGELFF. CDR3 bases: TGTGCCAGCAGTTTTCGGGCGGCAGGAATAGGGCCCGGGCCCGGGGAGCTGTTTTTT. The chain joins TRBV12-3 or TRBV12-4 to TRBJ2-2; no definite D call. The CDR3 totals 19 residues. V lost 3 bases, J lost 6 bases, and 26 bases lay in between.

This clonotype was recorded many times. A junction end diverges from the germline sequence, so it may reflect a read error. The DNA of the CDR3 is TGTGCCTGGACCAAGCCAGGACAGGGGGAACTGTTTTTT. Translation: CAWTKPGQGELFF. The rearrangement joins TRBV30 to TRBJ2-2, with 10 bases identical to TRBD1. Germline assignment: CDR1 GTSNPN and CDR2 SVGIG (reference sequence). This CDR3 has 13 residues.

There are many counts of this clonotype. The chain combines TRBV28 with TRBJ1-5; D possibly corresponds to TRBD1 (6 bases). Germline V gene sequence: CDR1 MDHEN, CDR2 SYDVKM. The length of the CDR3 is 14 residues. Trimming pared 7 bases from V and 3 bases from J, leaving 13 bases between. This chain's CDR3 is CASKGQGYNQPQHF. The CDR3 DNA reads TGTGCCAGCAAGGGTCAGGGGTACAATCAGCCCCAGCATTTT.

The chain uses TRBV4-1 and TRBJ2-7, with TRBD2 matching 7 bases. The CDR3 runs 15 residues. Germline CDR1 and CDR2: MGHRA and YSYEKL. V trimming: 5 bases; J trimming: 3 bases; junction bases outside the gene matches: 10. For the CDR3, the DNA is TGCGCCAGCAGCGAAGGGCCGGGAGGTTACTACGAGCAGTACTTC. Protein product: CASSEGPGGYYEQYF.

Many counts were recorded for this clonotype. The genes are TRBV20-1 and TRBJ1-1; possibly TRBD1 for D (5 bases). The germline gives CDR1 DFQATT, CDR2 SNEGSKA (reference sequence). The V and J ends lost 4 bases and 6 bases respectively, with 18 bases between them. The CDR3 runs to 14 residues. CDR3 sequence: CSATSQGLSSEAFF. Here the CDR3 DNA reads TGCAGTGCTACCTCCCAGGGCTTATCGTCTGAAGCTTTCTTT.

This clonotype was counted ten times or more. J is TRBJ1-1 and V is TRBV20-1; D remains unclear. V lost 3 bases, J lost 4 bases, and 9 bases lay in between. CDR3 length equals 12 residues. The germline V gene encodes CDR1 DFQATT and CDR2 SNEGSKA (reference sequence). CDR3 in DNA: TGCAGTGCTAGTTGGGGAAGCACTGAAGCTTTCTTT. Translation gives CSASWGSTEAFF.

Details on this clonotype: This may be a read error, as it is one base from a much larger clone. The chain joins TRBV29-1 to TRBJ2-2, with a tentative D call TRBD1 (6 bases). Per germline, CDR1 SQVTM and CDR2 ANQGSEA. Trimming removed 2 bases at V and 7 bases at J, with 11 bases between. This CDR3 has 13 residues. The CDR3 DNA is TGCAGCGTTGAAAAGAGGGGGATCGGGGAGCTGTTTTTT. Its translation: CSVEKRGIGELFF.

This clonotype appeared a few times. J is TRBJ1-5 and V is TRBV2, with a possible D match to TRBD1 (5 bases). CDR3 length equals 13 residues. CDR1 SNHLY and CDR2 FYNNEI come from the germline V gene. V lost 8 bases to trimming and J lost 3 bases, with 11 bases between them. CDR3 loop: CASQEQVNQPQHF. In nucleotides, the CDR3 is TGTGCCAGCCAAGAACAGGTCAATCAGCCCCAGCATTTT.